This T cell receptor (beta chain) was sequenced for a study of T cells in localized non-small cell lung cancer. Sequencing used immunoSEQ multiplex PCR; TCRdb keeps in-frame clones, though not all of them. The profile shows roughly 34,000 clones, around 84% of them singletons. V gave up 4 bases and J gave up 1 base, with 11 bases separating them. Per the germline V gene, CDR1 is SGHRS and CDR2 is YFSETQ. This CDR3 region has 14 residues. The sequenced sample was peripheral blood, obtained before any cancer treatment. The chain employs TRBV5-1 and TRBJ1-2; no definite D call. The receptor's source is a male donor at least 60 years old with stage III lung adenocarcinoma. The CDR3 is CASSPGDLNYGYTF. The CDR3 bases are TGCGCCAGCAGCCCAGGAGACCTTAACTATGGCTACACCTTC.